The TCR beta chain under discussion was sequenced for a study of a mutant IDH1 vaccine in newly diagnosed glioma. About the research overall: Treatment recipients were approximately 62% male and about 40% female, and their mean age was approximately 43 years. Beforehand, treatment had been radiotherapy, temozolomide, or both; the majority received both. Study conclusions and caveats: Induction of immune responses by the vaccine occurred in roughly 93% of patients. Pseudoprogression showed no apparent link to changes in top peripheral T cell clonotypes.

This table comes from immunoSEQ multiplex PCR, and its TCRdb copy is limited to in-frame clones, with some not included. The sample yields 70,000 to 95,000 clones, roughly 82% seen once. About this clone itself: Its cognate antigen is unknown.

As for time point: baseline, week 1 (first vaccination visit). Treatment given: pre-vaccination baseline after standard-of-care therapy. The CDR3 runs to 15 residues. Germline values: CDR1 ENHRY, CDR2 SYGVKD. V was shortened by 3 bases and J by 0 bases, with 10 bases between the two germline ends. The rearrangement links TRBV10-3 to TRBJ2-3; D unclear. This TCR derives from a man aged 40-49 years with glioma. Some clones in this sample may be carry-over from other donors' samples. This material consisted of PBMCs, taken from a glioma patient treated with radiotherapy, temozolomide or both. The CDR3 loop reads CAISDPVSSTDTQYF. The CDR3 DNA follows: TGTGCCATCAGTGACCCGGTGTCTAGCACAGATACGCAGTATTTT.